This is a list of T cell receptor beta chains from one sample in a study of cytomegalovirus exposure and HLA in healthy donors. Sequencing was performed with immunoSEQ multiplex PCR; in TCRdb, only in-frame clones are kept and a portion is missing. Of a few hundred thousand clones listed, 92% are singletons. The specimen was PBMCs. These receptors originate from a girl under 10 years old in good health and CMV-seronegative. Each CDR3 is given with its conserved first and last residue. Fields, in order: clone size, V gene, J gene, D gene, CDR3 length, CDR3 DNA, CDR3 protein. The D gene is left open where the match is weak. A clone size is listed for some rows: how often the clone was seen (once, few, many), or a class if it is expanded.

NA,TRBV6-1,TRBJ2-7,TRBD2,13,TGTGCCAGCAGTGAAGAGGGAGGGTACGAGCAGTACTTC,CASSEEGGYEQYF
NA,TRBV29-1,TRBJ1-4,TRBD1,13,TGCAGCGGCTGGGACAGGGGCAATGAAAAACTGTTTTTT,CSGWDRGNEKLFF
once,TRBV21-1,TRBJ2-3,NA,15,TGTGCCAGCAGCCCCCCCGGGACTAGCACAGATACGCAGTATTTT,CASSPPGTSTDTQYF
NA,TRBV30,TRBJ1-6,NA,16,TGTGCCTGGAGCGGGGGGGGAAGCTCCTATAATTCACCCCTCCACTTT,CAWSGGGSSYNSPLHF
NA,TRBV30,TRBJ1-1,NA,15,TGTGCCTGGAAGCCCCTGGGGGGTTCCAACCCTGAAGCTTTCTTT,CAWKPLGGSNPEAFF
NA,TRBV7-6,TRBJ2-2,NA,17,TGTGCCAGCCGCGGGGGCTTACACTTCGCGAACACCGGGGAGCTGTTTTTT,CASRGGLHFANTGELFF
NA,TRBV27,TRBJ1-1,NA,14,TGTGCCAGCAGTTCGGGGGGGTTCAACACTGAAGCTTTCTTT,CASSSGGFNTEAFF
NA,TRBV18,TRBJ1-1,NA,14,TGTGCCAGCTCACAGTCCGGGGGAGACACTGAAGCTTTCTTT,CASSQSGGDTEAFF
NA,TRBV10-3,TRBJ1-3,TRBD1,14,TGTGCCATCCTCGGACAGGCTACTGGAAACACCATATATTTT,CAILGQATGNTIYF
once,TRBV5-6,TRBJ1-1,NA,15,TGTGCCAGCAGCCATCCGACACAAGGGGACACTGAAGCTTTCTTT,CASSHPTQGDTEAFF
few,TRBV20-1,TRBJ1-1,NA,11,TGCAGTGCTACTGGGGGCGGCGAAGCTTTCTTT,CSATGGGEAFF
NA,TRBV6-1,TRBJ1-1,NA,14,TGTGCCAGCAGGCTGCCGGGACACAACACTGAAGCTTTCTTT,CASRLPGHNTEAFF
NA,TRBV7-4,TRBJ1-1,TRBD1,15,TGTGCCAGCAGCCCAGGGGGAGGCAGGGAAGTTAGAGCTTTCTTT,CASSPGGGREVRAFF
once,TRBV5-5,TRBJ2-1,NA,17,TGTGCCAGCAGCTTGGACTTGGTTTGGGGGCCTCGTAATGAGCAGTTCTTC,CASSLDLVWGPRNEQFF
NA,TRBV27,TRBJ2-1,TRBD2,15,TGTGCCAGCAGTGACAGCGGGATATCCTACAATGAGCAGTTCTTC,CASSDSGISYNEQFF
NA,TRBV19,TRBJ1-3,NA,16,TGTGCCAGTAGTATAGAAGGGGAAAGGACGAGAAACACCATATATTTT,CASSIEGERTRNTIYF
NA,TRBV7-8,TRBJ2-5,NA,19,TGTGCCAGCAGCCTAATCCCCTTGGACAGCCGATGGGGTTCAGAGACCCAGTACTTC,CASSLIPLDSRWGSETQYF
NA,TRBV5-1,TRBJ2-3,TRBD2,18,TGCGCCAGCAGCCCTACTACCGGGACTAGCGGGGGCACAGATACGCAGTATTTT,CASSPTTGTSGGTDTQYF
NA,TRBV30,TRBJ1-4,TRBD1,17,TGTGCCTGGAGTCCCCGTGCGACAGGGTCCCTTCAAGAAAAACTGTTTTTT,CAWSPRATGSLQEKLFF
NA,TRBV7-9,TRBJ1-1,NA,12,TGTGCCAGCAGCTTAGGGGGAGGTGAAGCTTTCTTT,CASSLGGGEAFF
NA,TRBV6-1,TRBJ2-7,TRBD1,14,TGTGCCAGCAGTACTGGACAGGGGGAATACGAGCAGTACTTC,CASSTGQGEYEQYF
NA,TRBV6-4,TRBJ1-5,NA,12,TGTGCCATCCCAGGGTATTATCAGCCCCAGCATTTT,CAIPGYYQPQHF
NA,TRBV14,TRBJ2-2,TRBD1,17,TGTGCCAGCAGCTACAACTGGGACAGGGCCAACACCGGGGAGCTGTTTTTT,CASSYNWDRANTGELFF
NA,TRBV5-6,TRBJ2-7,TRBD1,16,TGTGCCAGCAGCTATCGAGTGACAGGGGGCTGGCACGAGCAGTACTTC,CASSYRVTGGWHEQYF
NA,TRBV19,TRBJ2-1,TRBD1,15,TGTGCCAGTAGTATAGGGACAGGGGTATACAATGAGCAGTTCTTC,CASSIGTGVYNEQFF
once,TRBV6-4,TRBJ2-1,NA,16,TGTGCCAGCAGTGACTCGGCACCGGAGAACTACAATGAGCAGTTCTTC,CASSDSAPENYNEQFF
NA,TRBV4-1,TRBJ1-5,NA,14,TGCGCCAGCAGCCAAGGCGCAGGGAATCAGCCCCAGCATTTT,CASSQGAGNQPQHF
NA,TRBV6-5,TRBJ2-7,TRBD1,13,TGTGCCAGCAGCCAAGACAGGGTATACGAGCAGTACTTC,CASSQDRVYEQYF
NA,TRBV5-3,TRBJ2-5,TRBD1,16,TGTGCCAGAAGCCCGGGACAGGGAGGGGTCCAAGAGACCCAGTACTTC,CARSPGQGGVQETQYF
NA,TRBV28,TRBJ2-5,NA,13,TGTGCCAGCAGTTTGAACTGGCAAGAGACCCAGTACTTC,CASSLNWQETQYF
few,TRBV5-4,TRBJ2-2,TRBD1,17,TGTGCCAGCAGCCCCACTGGGGGACAGGAGAACACCGGGGAGCTGTTTTTT,CASSPTGGQENTGELFF
once,TRBV30,TRBJ2-7,TRBD2,15,TGTGCCTGGAGTGTAGGTATAGCGGGGGTCTACGAGCAGTACTTC,CAWSVGIAGVYEQYF
NA,TRBV28,TRBJ1-1,NA,13,TGTGCCAGCAGAGAGACAGGGAACACTGAAGCTTTCTTT,CASRETGNTEAFF
NA,TRBV7-6,TRBJ1-3,NA,19,TGTGCCAGCAGCTTAGTGGGGGAGGGCCTACCGTTCTCTGGAAACACCATATATTTT,CASSLVGEGLPFSGNTIYF
NA,TRBV5-6,TRBJ1-6,NA,12,TGTGCCAGCAGCTTAATAAATTCACCCCTCCACTTT,CASSLINSPLHF
NA,TRBV5-8,TRBJ1-2,NA,10,TGTGCCAGCAGCTTTCTTACAGGTGCATTC,CASSFLTGAF
NA,TRBV5-6,TRBJ1-3,TRBD1,15,TGTGCCAGCAGCCGACAGGGAGAAACTGGAAACACCATATATTTT,CASSRQGETGNTIYF
NA,TRBV27,TRBJ2-3,TRBD1,15,TGTGCCAGCAGCCAGGGGGCACGGAGCACAGATACGCAGTATTTT,CASSQGARSTDTQYF
NA,TRBV5-1,TRBJ1-3,NA,17,TGCGCCAGCAGCTTGGGGTCCCAGGGGATCGTTGGAAACACCATATATTTT,CASSLGSQGIVGNTIYF
once,TRBV7-9,TRBJ1-5,NA,14,TGTGCCAGCAGCTTAGGAGGGTTTGGTCAGCCCCAGCATTTT,CASSLGGFGQPQHF
NA,TRBV6-1,TRBJ2-2,TRBD2,15,TGTGCCAGCAGTGTTAGCGGGGGGACTTCCGGGGAGCTGTTTTTT,CASSVSGGTSGELFF
NA,TRBV30,TRBJ2-7,NA,11,TGTGCCGGCCAGGGGTCCAACGAGCAGTACTTC,CAGQGSNEQYF
NA,TRBV25-1,TRBJ1-6,NA,12,TGTGCCAGCAGCAAAGAGGCGGGACCCCTCCACTTT,CASSKEAGPLHF
NA,TRBV6-1,TRBJ2-1,TRBD1,16,TGTGCCAGCAGTGAAGAGATGGACAGGGCGTACAATGAGCAGTTCTTC,CASSEEMDRAYNEQFF